The 23 T cell receptor beta chains below all came from one sample that was sequenced in a study of blood T cell repertoires in COVID-19. Clones were read by immunoSEQ multiplex PCR, and TCRdb kept only the in-frame ones, dropping some. Here the sample spans fewer than 200,000 clones, roughly three quarters being singletons. The sample consisted of peripheral blood. The receptors were sampled from a woman aged 45-60 years with active or convalescent COVID-19.

The V call is TRBV28, the J call TRBJ1-2; 7 positions match TRBD1. J lost 2 bases, V lost 5 bases, and 14 bases had no gene match. Germline CDR1 MDHEN, CDR2 SYDVKM. The CDR3 sequence is 17 residues long. The DNA of the CDR3 is TGTGCCAGCAGTCCGACCTCTCGGACAGGACCAAACTATGGCTACACCTTC. It translates to CASSPTSRTGPNYGYTF.

The chain is built from TRBV25-1 and TRBJ1-1; D call uncertain. The CDR3 sequence is 16 residues long. The germline V gene encodes CDR1 MGHDK and CDR2 SYGVNS. Trimming pared 1 base from V and 5 bases from J, leaving 17 bases between. Here the CDR3 DNA reads TGTGCCAGCAGTGAATCTCTGGGCGGCGCGGGTACTGAAGCTTTCTTT. Translated, it gives CASSESLGGAGTEAFF.

V and J are TRBV7-9 and TRBJ1-3; D is unresolved. V was trimmed by 5 bases and J by 4 bases, leaving 6 bases between them. This CDR3 is built from 12 residues. Germline CDR1 SEHNR, CDR2 FQNEAQ (reference sequence). CDR3 DNA sequence: TGTGCCAGCAGCCTCTCGGGAAACACCATATATTTT. Its translation: CASSLSGNTIYF. Supplemented by reference TRBV7-9 and TRBJ1-3, the full variable domain reads DTGVSQNPRHKITKRGQNVTFRCDPISEHNRLYWYRQTLGQGPEFLTYFQNEAQLEKSRLLSDRFSAERPKGSFSTLEIQRTEQGDSAMYLCASSLSGNTIYFGEGSWLTVV.

The chain is built from TRBV18 and TRBJ1-4, with 8 bases lining up with TRBD1. Germline V gene data show CDR1 as KGHSH and CDR2 as LQKENI. There are 16 residues in the CDR3. The V segment lost 4 bases and the J segment 2 bases; nucleotides outside the gene matches: 6. In DNA, the CDR3 is TGTGCCAGCTCACGTAACAGGGGGAGTACTAATGAAAAACTGTTTTTT. It codes for CASSRNRGSTNEKLFF.

This chain uses TRBV7-2 with TRBJ2-1; 11 bases agree with TRBD2. J was trimmed by 10 bases and V by 5 bases; bases with no gene match: 10. The germline V gene encodes CDR1 SGHTA and CDR2 FQGNSA. The CDR3 sequence is 15 residues long. In nucleotides, the CDR3 is TGTGCCAGCAGCGCCACTAGCGGGAGCCAAAGGGAGCAGTTCTTC. Residues: CASSATSGSQREQFF.

V gene TRBV18 combines with J gene TRBJ2-5; possible D gene TRBD2, 5 bases. Germline V gives CDR1 KGHSH, CDR2 LQKENI. Trimming shortened V by 5 bases and J by 6 bases, and 13 bases separated the two germline ends. This CDR3 is 13 amino acids long. CDR3 nucleotides: TGTGCCAGCTCAGGAGAGGGATTGAAGACCCAGTACTTC. Translation: CASSGEGLKTQYF.

The V call is TRBV7-2, the J call TRBJ2-7; TRBD2 agrees at 10 bases. The V gene's germline CDR1 is SGHTA and CDR2 FQGNSA. The CDR3 sequence is 15 residues long. V lost 2 bases and J lost 6; bases outside the gene matches: 7. CDR3 coding DNA: TGTGCCAGCAGCTTAACGGCTAGCGGGAGTGGCGAGCAGTACTTC. Translated: CASSLTASGSGEQYF.

This clone was found a few times. J is TRBJ1-1 and V is TRBV7-9; D not certain. V gave up 1 base and J gave up 6 bases, with 18 bases separating them. The CDR3 is 16 amino acids. Germline values: CDR1 SEHNR, CDR2 FQNEAQ (reference sequence). The CDR3 bases are TGTGCCAGCAGCTTAGTATCAACTTTCGGAGTCTCTGAAGCTTTCTTT. As protein: CASSLVSTFGVSEAFF.

The gene calls are TRBV6-5 and TRBJ2-2; D not resolved. Germline CDR1 is MNHEY and CDR2 is SVGAGI. The CDR3 is made up of 13 amino acids. Trimming left V 2 bases short and J 6 bases short, with 7 bases between. The CDR3 DNA reads TGTGCCAGCAGTTACCCAAAATCCGGGGAGCTGTTTTTT. This encodes CASSYPKSGELFF.

V usage is TRBV7-6 and J usage is TRBJ2-1; D call uncertain. Trimming removed 5 bases from V and 0 bases from J, with 11 bases in between. The CDR3 sequence is 15 residues long. The V gene's germline CDR1 is SGHVS and CDR2 FNYEAQ. Here the CDR3 reads CASSPGSVSYNEQFF. For the CDR3, the DNA is TGTGCCAGCAGCCCTGGCAGCGTCTCCTACAATGAGCAGTTCTTC.

This clone was found a few times. The J gene is TRBJ1-1, the V gene TRBV9; TRBD1 aligns across 7 bases. CDR1 SGDLS and CDR2 YYNGEE come from the germline V gene. J gave up 1 base and V 0 bases, and 3 bases lay outside the gene matches. This CDR3 spans 15 amino acids. The CDR3 DNA reads as TGTGCCAGCAGCGTAGGGAGACAGGGGAACACTGAAGCTTTCTTT. Protein: CASSVGRQGNTEAFF.

This chain connects TRBV30 to TRBJ1-2; 8 bases are a match to TRBD1. CDR1 and CDR2 (germline): GTSNPN, SVGIG (reference sequence). J was trimmed by 4 bases and V by 4 bases; bases with no gene match: 5. This CDR3 is 13 amino acids long. CDR3 DNA sequence: TGTGCCTGGAATCGCCAGGGGGCCTATGGCTACACCTTC. Amino acid sequence: CAWNRQGAYGYTF.

The table lists this clone with a count of one. V and J are TRBV6-5 and TRBJ2-7, with 7 bases lining up with TRBD1. Germline CDR1 MNHEY, CDR2 SVGAGI. V gave up 6 bases and J gave up 5 bases; unmatched junction bases: 4. This CDR3 has 12 amino acids. Here the CDR3 reads CASSFDRDEQYF. The DNA of the CDR3 is TGTGCCAGCAGCTTTGACAGGGACGAGCAGTACTTC.

This clone was seen only a few times. This chain joins TRBV7-2 and TRBJ1-5; 9 nucleotides match TRBD1. Germline trimming cut 4 bases from V and 6 bases from J; bases unmatched to any gene: 7. Germline V CDR1 and CDR2: SGHTA, FQGNSA. The CDR3 has 15 amino acids. The CDR3 nucleotides read TGTGCCAGCAGCTCCCGACAGGGGGGACGTCAGCCCCAGCATTTT. It yields the protein CASSSRQGGRQPQHF.

The chain is built from TRBV9 and TRBJ1-2; D unresolved. Per germline, CDR1 SGDLS and CDR2 YYNGEE. V was cut by 7 bases and J by 0 bases, with 7 bases left in between. The CDR3 is 12 amino acids. The CDR3 sequence is CASGVANYGYTF. The CDR3 DNA reads TGTGCCAGCGGAGTGGCTAACTATGGCTACACCTTC.

This chain connects TRBV3-1 (or the pseudogene TRBV3-2) to TRBJ1-6; D gene ambiguous. V was cut by 4 bases and J by 4 bases, with 8 bases left in between. CDR1 is LGHDT and CDR2 is YNNKEL in the germline V gene (reference sequence). The CDR3 consists of 14 residues. In DNA form, the CDR3 reads TGTGCCAGCAGCCGGGCGGGGTATAATTCACCCCTCCACTTT. Protein product: CASSRAGYNSPLHF.

This clone was seen once. The V call is TRBV7-9, the J call TRBJ1-2; 9 bases are shared with TRBD1. J was trimmed by 6 bases and V by 4 bases; bases with no gene match: 3. The germline CDR1 and CDR2 sequences are SEHNR and FQNEAQ (reference sequence). There are 13 residues in the CDR3. The CDR3 sequence: CASSSGQGDGYTF. The DNA for the CDR3 is TGTGCCAGCAGCTCGGGACAGGGTGATGGCTACACCTTC.

This clone is categorized as medium-sized. The gene calls are TRBV19 and TRBJ1-5; a possible D gene is TRBD1 (5 bases). Germline CDR1 and CDR2: LNHDA and SQIVND (reference sequence). The V end was cut by 7 bases, the J end by 0 bases, with 13 bases between. The CDR3 extends over 15 amino acids. The DNA of the CDR3 is TGTGCCAGTAATGGGGGGGTAGATAGCAATCAGCCCCAGCATTTT. The encoded protein is CASNGGVDSNQPQHF.

The sample holds a few counts of this clone. V usage is TRBV3-1 (or the pseudogene TRBV3-2) and J usage is TRBJ1-2; perhaps TRBD1 as D (5 bases). The germline CDR1 and CDR2 sequences are LGHDT and YNNKEL (reference sequence). CDR3 length: 12 residues. With 3 bases removed from V and 7 bases from J, the gap between germline ends came to 9 bases. CDR3 bases: TGTGCCAGCAGCCACTTGGGGCTTGGCTACACCTTC. Translating it yields CASSHLGLGYTF.

This clone was counted once. V usage is TRBV28 and J usage is TRBJ2-3; D call uncertain. The CDR3 sequence is 12 residues long. Germline CDR1 MDHEN, CDR2 SYDVKM. V lost 4 bases and J lost 7, with 9 bases in between. For the CDR3, the DNA is TGTGCCAGCAGTTCTATCTTTCATACGCAGTATTTT. It is translated as CASSSIFHTQYF.

The V call is TRBV28, the J call TRBJ1-5, with D possibly being TRBD1 (6 bases). The CDR3 is made up of 14 amino acids. Germline CDR1 and CDR2: MDHEN and SYDVKM. Trimming cost V 6 bases and J 4 bases, with 13 bases left between them. The CDR3 reads CASRSGTQNQPQHF. The DNA of the CDR3 is TGTGCCAGCAGATCCGGGACACAAAATCAGCCCCAGCATTTT.

The rearrangement links TRBV19 to TRBJ2-5; D not certain. CDR3 size: 13 residues. Trimming took 9 bases from V and 1 from J, leaving 12 bases between them. From germline, CDR1 is LNHDA and CDR2 SQIVND (reference sequence). The CDR3 DNA reads as TGTGCCAGCCGAGCTTCGGTCCAAGAGACCCAGTACTTC. Amino acids: CASRASVQETQYF. Full variable domain (outside the CDR3, taken from reference TRBV19 and TRBJ2-5): DGGITQSPKYLFRKEGQNVTLSCEQNLNHDAMYWYRQDPGQGLRLIYYSQIVNDFQKGDIAEGYSVSREKKESFPLTVTSAQKNPTAFYLCASRASVQETQYFGPGTRLLVL.

The gene calls are TRBV3-1 (or the pseudogene TRBV3-2) and TRBJ2-7, with 9 bases matching TRBD2. After removal of 1 base from V and 3 bases from J, the junction contained 28 bases not matched to a gene. Germline CDR1 is LGHDT and CDR2 is YNNKEL (reference sequence). The CDR3 is made up of 23 amino acids. DNA for the CDR3: TGTGCCAGCAGCCAAGTTGGCGGGAGGGTGGTTTGGCCACCGAGTGTCCGGAACTACGAGCAGTACTTC. Encoded protein: CASSQVGGRVVWPPSVRNYEQYF.